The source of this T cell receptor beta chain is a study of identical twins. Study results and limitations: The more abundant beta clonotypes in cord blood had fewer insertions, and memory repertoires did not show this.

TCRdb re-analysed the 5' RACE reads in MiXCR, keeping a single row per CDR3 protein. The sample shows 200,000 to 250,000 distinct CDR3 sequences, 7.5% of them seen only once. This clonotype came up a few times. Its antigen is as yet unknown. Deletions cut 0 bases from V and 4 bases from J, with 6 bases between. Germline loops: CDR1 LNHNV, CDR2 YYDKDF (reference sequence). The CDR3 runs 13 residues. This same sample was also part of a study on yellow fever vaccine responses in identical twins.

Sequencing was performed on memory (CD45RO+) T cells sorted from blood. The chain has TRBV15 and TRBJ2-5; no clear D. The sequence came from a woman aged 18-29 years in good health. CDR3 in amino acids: CATSRDHPETQYF. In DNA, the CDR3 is TGTGCCACCAGCAGAGACCACCCAGAGACCCAGTACTTC.